The entry below describes one TCR beta chain. Authors' methods: Counts of nucleated cells, estimated from reference gene primer amplification, were obtained. The repertoire was sequenced with immunoSEQ multiplex PCR; TCRdb's copy has only in-frame clones and lacks some. V, J and clone size reflect that table, while D and trimming were determined from the DNA. Altogether some 260,000 clones are present, approximately 83% being singletons, with the ten largest covering about 8.1%. This record belongs to a study of blood T cell repertoires in COVID-19. Background on the study: The origin of the acute and convalescent COVID-19 samples was the United States, Italy and Spain. T cells, B-cell-depleted T cells, or PBMCs provided the cDNA or gDNA that served as material.

This CDR3 contains 18 residues. V was cut by 2 bases and J by 1 base, with 19 bases left in between. The clonotype was recovered from an elderly man with acute or convalescent COVID-19. Specimen: peripheral blood. This chain uses TRBV5-3 with TRBJ1-5; no clear D. TRBV5-3 is known as an ORF, though its function is uncertain. This chain's CDR3 is CARSFPGPRLISNQPQHF. Here the CDR3 DNA reads TGTGCCAGAAGCTTTCCGGGTCCCCGGCTTATCAGCAATCAGCCCCAGCATTTT.